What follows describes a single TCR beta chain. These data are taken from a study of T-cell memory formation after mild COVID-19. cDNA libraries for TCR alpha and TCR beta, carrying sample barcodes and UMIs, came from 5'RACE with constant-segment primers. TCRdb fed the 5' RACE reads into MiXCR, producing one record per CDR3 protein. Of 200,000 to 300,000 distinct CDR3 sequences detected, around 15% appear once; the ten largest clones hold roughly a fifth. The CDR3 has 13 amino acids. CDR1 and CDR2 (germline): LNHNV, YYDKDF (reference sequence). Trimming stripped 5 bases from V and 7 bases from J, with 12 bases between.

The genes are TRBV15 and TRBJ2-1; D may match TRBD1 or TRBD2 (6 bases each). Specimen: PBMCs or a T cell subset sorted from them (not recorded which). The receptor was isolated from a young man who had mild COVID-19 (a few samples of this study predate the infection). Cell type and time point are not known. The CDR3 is CATSPGASNEQFF. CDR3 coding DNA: TGTGCCACCAGCCCGGGGGCGAGTAATGAGCAGTTCTTC.